Presented here are 10 T cell receptor beta chains from one specimen sequenced in a study of T-cell reconstitution after alpha-beta-depleted transplantation in children. The TCRbeta library was prepared with unique molecular identifiers. One entry per CDR3 protein results from TCRdb running MiXCR on the PCR reads. This table has 900,000 or so distinct CDR3 sequences, roughly 15% appearing once. The sequencing here drew on PBMCs, mostly from graft donor cells, taken 360 days after TCRalphabeta/CD19-depleted stem cell transplant. The receptor source for this set is a male patient between 5 and 17 years old who had a stem cell transplant for acute lymphoblastic leukemia, so the T cells may come from the graft donor.

J is TRBJ1-5 and V is TRBV27; tentative D call: TRBD1 (6 bases). This CDR3 has 14 amino acids. Per the germline V gene, CDR1 is MNHEY and CDR2 is SMNVEV (reference sequence). The ends were cut back, 3 bases at V and 6 bases at J, with 12 bases in the middle. The CDR3 is CASSFYGGGQPQHF. CDR3 DNA sequence: TGTGCCAGCAGTTTCTACGGGGGCGGTCAGCCCCAGCATTTT.

The chain carries TRBV7-9 and TRBJ1-2, with a possible D match to TRBD1 (6 bases). From germline, CDR1 is SEHNR and CDR2 FQNEAQ (reference sequence). The CDR3 consists of 12 residues. V lost 5 bases and J 7 bases, leaving 11 bases between the germline ends. DNA for the CDR3: TGTGCCAGCAGCCAAAACAGGGCTGGCTACACCTTC. It yields the protein CASSQNRAGYTF.

This clonotype has just a few counts. This chain joins TRBV7-2 and TRBJ2-1; D gene unclear. Trimming pared 4 bases from V and 5 bases from J, leaving 12 bases between. The CDR3 is made up of 14 amino acids. Germline V gene sequence: CDR1 SGHTA, CDR2 FQGNSA. For the CDR3, the DNA is TGTGCCAGCAGCTCCTTAGGGTCAGACAATGAGCAGTTCTTC. This encodes CASSSLGSDNEQFF.

The V call is TRBV12-3 or TRBV12-4, the J call TRBJ1-2; no clear D gene. V was shortened by 3 bases and J by 13 bases, with 21 bases between the two germline ends. This CDR3 is 14 amino acids long. CDR3 coding DNA: TGTGCCAGCAGTTTGACGAGGCGCCGGCCAGCGGGCACCTTC. This gives the protein CASSLTRRRPAGTF.

Many counts were recorded for this clonotype. The V gene is TRBV7-9, the J gene TRBJ2-7; D is uncertain. The V and J ends lost 3 bases and 5 bases respectively, with 11 bases between them. The CDR3 length is 13 residues. CDR1 is SEHNR, CDR2 FQNEAQ, per germline (reference sequence). In nucleotides, the CDR3 is TGTGCCAGCAGCTTTCTTGGCGCGGACGAGCAGTACTTC. It yields the protein CASSFLGADEQYF.

This clonotype was detected a few times. The genes are TRBV12-5 and TRBJ2-1, with 7 bases matching TRBD1. J lost 9 bases, V lost 5 bases, and 10 bases had no gene match. Germline V gene lookup returns CDR1 LGHNT and CDR2 FRNRAP. The CDR3 consists of 14 residues. The CDR3 loop reads CASGGGLKGAEQFF. The CDR3 bases are TGTGCTAGTGGTGGGGGTCTGAAGGGGGCTGAGCAGTTCTTC. The whole variable domain, remainder taken from reference TRBV12-5 and TRBJ2-1, is DARVTQTPRHKVTEMGQEVTMRCQPILGHNTVFWYRQTMMQGLELLAYFRNRAPLDDSGMPKDRFSAEMPDATLATLKIQPSEPRDSAVYFCASGGGLKGAEQFFGPGTRLTVL.

The gene calls are TRBV9 and TRBJ2-2; 7 bases map to TRBD1. Germline values: CDR1 SGDLS, CDR2 YYNGEE. The CDR3 has 15 amino acids. With 5 bases clipped from V and 1 base from J, the junction kept 5 bases outside the gene matches. The CDR3 bases are TGTGCCAGCAGGTTGACAGGGAGGAACACCGGGGAGCTGTTTTTT. It translates to CASRLTGRNTGELFF.

The V call is TRBV7-3, the J call TRBJ1-2; D uncertain. The CDR3 covers 17 residues. The V gene lost 5 bases and the J gene lost 4 bases, with 23 bases spanning the gap. Germline CDR1 is SGHTA and CDR2 is FQGTGA. The CDR3 coding sequence is TGTGCCAGCAGCCCCTCGCTGCTTCGGACGGATTTCTATGGCTACACCTTC. Encoded protein: CASSPSLLRTDFYGYTF.

This clonotype was seen a handful of times. This chain links TRBV6-5 with TRBJ1-2; D remains ambiguous. Trimming removed 0 bases at V and 5 bases at J, with 10 bases between. Germline values: CDR1 MNHEY, CDR2 SVGAGI. This CDR3 spans 14 amino acids. CDR3 coding DNA: TGTGCCAGCAGTTACTCGAGCGGGAAGTATGGCTACACCTTC. Translation gives CASSYSSGKYGYTF.

The CDR3 here is CASSARTGSTGELFF. CDR3 coding DNA: TGTGCCAGCAGTGCCCGGACAGGGAGCACCGGGGAGCTGTTTTTT. The chain uses TRBV12-3 or TRBV12-4 and TRBJ2-2; 8 bases fit TRBD1. Trimming took 5 bases from V and 4 from J; bases not matched to a gene: 6. CDR3 length equals 15 residues.